The 27 T cell receptor beta chains below come from one sample, sequenced in a study of shared clonotypes between healthy human individuals. Repertoires were generated with immunoSEQ multiplex PCR, while TCRdb's copy carries only in-frame clones and drops some. The data hold about 1 million clones, with roughly 80% observed a single time. Source material: memory CD4+ T cells sorted from blood. Documented subset: CD45RA-negative fraction. The receptors derive from a young man in good health.

The rearrangement joins TRBV19 to TRBJ1-5; D is perhaps TRBD1 (6 bases). Between the trimmed V and J ends, which lost 3 bases and 5 bases, there was a span of 29 bases. Looked up from germline, CDR1 is LNHDA and CDR2 is SQIVND (reference sequence). There are 20 residues in the CDR3. The CDR3: CASSISYTGKVGRGYQPQHF. DNA of the CDR3: TGTGCCAGTAGTATTAGTTATACAGGGAAAGTTGGAAGAGGGTATCAGCCCCAGCATTTT. The full variable domain, completed using reference TRBV19 and TRBJ1-5, is DGGITQSPKYLFRKEGQNVTLSCEQNLNHDAMYWYRQDPGQGLRLIYYSQIVNDFQKGDIAEGYSVSREKKESFPLTVTSAQKNPTAFYLCASSISYTGKVGRGYQPQHFGDGTRLSIL.

This chain links TRBV27 with TRBJ2-2; D is ambiguous. V lost 5 bases and J lost 13, with 17 bases in between. The CDR3 is made up of 13 amino acids. Germline V gene lookup returns CDR1 MNHEY and CDR2 SMNVEV (reference sequence). The CDR3 region is CASSVAQVLRLFF. CDR3 DNA: TGTGCCAGCAGTGTGGCCCAGGTCCTCAGGCTGTTTTTT.

The gene calls are TRBV6-5 and TRBJ1-1; no reliable D call. CDR1 and CDR2 (germline): MNHEY, SVGAGI. Trimming cost V 0 bases and J 7 bases, with 9 bases left between them. This CDR3 contains 13 residues. CDR3 sequence (DNA): TGTGCCAGCAGTTACTCGAAAGGGAATGAAGCTTTCTTT. This translates into CASSYSKGNEAFF.

Comment on this clone: At one end the junction does not follow the germline gene, possibly because of a read error. The chain has TRBV11-2 and TRBJ1-1; TRBD1 matches at 8 bases. The CDR3 runs to 16 residues. Germline-derived CDR1 and CDR2 are SGHAT and FQNNGV. The DNA for the CDR3 is TGTGCCAACAGCTTGAGACAGGGGATTGGCTACACTGAAGCTTTCTTT. Protein: CANSLRQGIGYTEAFF.

This chain connects TRBV7-6 to TRBJ2-3; 12 nucleotides align to TRBD2. J was trimmed by 8 bases and V by 4 bases; bases with no gene match: 10. Germline CDR1 reads SGHVS; CDR2 reads FNYEAQ. The CDR3 totals 16 residues. CDR3 residues: CASSSGLAGPGSTQYF. The CDR3 DNA follows: TGTGCCAGCAGCTCCGGACTAGCGGGGCCGGGGAGTACGCAGTATTTT.

This sequence joins TRBV30 and TRBJ1-1; weak D call: TRBD1 (5 bases). This CDR3 has 12 residues. Germline assignment: CDR1 GTSNPN and CDR2 SVGIG (reference sequence). V shed 1 base and J shed 8 bases, with 11 bases lying between them. The CDR3 is CAWSAGKTEAFF. DNA of the CDR3: TGTGCCTGGAGTGCAGGGAAGACAGAAGCTTTCTTT.

The chain couples TRBV4-3 to TRBJ2-5; 7 bases are a match to TRBD1. CDR1 LGHNA and CDR2 YSLEER come from the germline V gene. The length of the CDR3 is 15 residues. V gave up 0 bases and J gave up 2 bases; unmatched junction bases: 3. This chain's CDR3 is CASSQDLTGQETQYF. The CDR3 DNA is TGCGCCAGCAGCCAAGATTTGACAGGGCAAGAGACCCAGTACTTC.

This clone was picked up one time. The CDR3 sequence: CASSLGFREGTQYF. For the CDR3, the DNA is TGTGCCAGCAGTTTAGGTTTCAGGGAAGGGACCCAGTACTTC. V usage is TRBV27 and J usage is TRBJ2-5, with a possible D match to TRBD1 (5 bases). With 2 bases removed from V and 7 bases from J, the gap between germline ends came to 14 bases. The CDR3 length is 14 residues. In germline, CDR1 is MNHEY, CDR2 SMNVEV (reference sequence).

The chain links TRBV6-1 to TRBJ2-5, with 12 positions matching TRBD1. The CDR3 totals 15 residues. V trimming: 6 bases; J trimming: 5 bases; junction bases outside the gene matches: 7. The germline gives CDR1 MNHNS, CDR2 SASEGT. The CDR3 protein is CASSSGTGGFETQYF. Written as DNA, the CDR3 is TGTGCCAGCAGCTCCGGGACAGGGGGCTTCGAGACCCAGTACTTC.

The chain recombines TRBV7-9 with TRBJ2-2, with 10 positions matching TRBD1. V gave up 5 bases and J gave up 4 bases; unmatched junction bases: 7. This CDR3 has 16 residues. From germline, CDR1 is SEHNR and CDR2 FQNEAQ (reference sequence). CDR3 bases: TGTGCCAGCAGCCCCGGGGGACAGGGGTTCACCGGGGAGCTGTTTTTT. Translating gives CASSPGGQGFTGELFF. The full variable domain, completed using reference TRBV7-9 and TRBJ2-2, is DTGVSQNPRHKITKRGQNVTFRCDPISEHNRLYWYRQTLGQGPEFLTYFQNEAQLEKSRLLSDRFSAERPKGSFSTLEIQRTEQGDSAMYLCASSPGGQGFTGELFFGEGSRLTVL.

The V call is TRBV30, the J call TRBJ2-5; tentative D call: TRBD1 (5 bases). This CDR3 has 12 amino acids. Germline loops: CDR1 GTSNPN, CDR2 SVGIG (reference sequence). Between the trimmed V and J ends, which lost 0 bases and 5 bases, there was a span of 7 bases. Here the CDR3 DNA reads TGTGCCTGGAGTGTACAGGTGGAGACCCAGTACTTC. Translation: CAWSVQVETQYF.

This clone was seen only a few times. The V and J genes are TRBV6-1 and TRBJ2-7; D unclear. The CDR3 consists of 11 residues. Between the trimmed V and J ends, which lost 1 base and 12 bases, there was a span of 10 bases. The germline V gene has CDR1 MNHNS and CDR2 SASEGT. As DNA, the CDR3 is TGTGCCAGCAGTGAAGATGTGGGTCCGTACTTC. This codes for CASSEDVGPYF.

This rearrangement joins TRBV28 to TRBJ1-2; D gene ambiguous. The CDR3 runs 12 residues. Germline CDR1 is MDHEN and CDR2 is SYDVKM. Trimming shortened V by 6 bases and J by 4 bases, and 9 bases separated the two germline ends. The CDR3 DNA reads TGTGCCAGCAGCCCGCCCGGCTATGGCTACACCTTC. Its protein is CASSPPGYGYTF.

CDR3 in DNA: TGTGCCTGGAGAGGACTAGCGGGAGGGTACAATGAGCAGTTCTTC. This translates into CAWRGLAGGYNEQFF. V and J are TRBV30 and TRBJ2-1; 15 bases fit TRBD2. The CDR3 extends over 15 amino acids. Germline V gene lookup returns CDR1 GTSNPN and CDR2 SVGIG (reference sequence). V shed 3 bases and J 4 bases; nucleotides not matched to a gene: 1. Full variable domain (rest looked up from reference TRBV30 and TRBJ2-1): SQTIHQWPATLVQPVGSPLSLECTVEGTSNPNLYWYRQAAGRGLQLLFYSVGIGQISSEVPQNLSASRPQDRQFILSSKKLLLSDSGFYLCAWRGLAGGYNEQFFGPGTRLTVL.

The chain has TRBV28 and TRBJ2-7; 7 bases match TRBD1. V was pared by 1 base and J by 6 bases, with 12 bases of the junction left unmatched. There are 16 residues in the CDR3. The germline V gene has CDR1 MDHEN and CDR2 SYDVKM. CDR3 region: CASSLSRIRDSGEQYF. The DNA of the CDR3 is TGTGCCAGCAGTTTATCACGGATCCGGGACAGCGGCGAGCAGTACTTC.

The gene calls are TRBV19 and TRBJ2-7; 13 nucleotides line up with TRBD2. The CDR3 has 15 amino acids. V shed 3 bases and J 1 base; nucleotides not matched to a gene: 0. CDR1 is LNHDA and CDR2 is SQIVND in the germline V gene (reference sequence). In nucleotides, the CDR3 is TGTGCCAGTAGTATGACTAGCGGGAGGTCCTACGAGCAGTACTTC. Translated, it gives CASSMTSGRSYEQYF.

The V gene is TRBV15, the J gene TRBJ2-4; D call uncertain. Germline V gene lookup returns CDR1 LNHNV and CDR2 YYDKDF (reference sequence). This CDR3 spans 10 amino acids. Between the trimmed V and J ends, which lost 8 bases and 10 bases, there was a span of 9 bases. The CDR3 is CATPKFIQYF. CDR3 in DNA: TGTGCCACCCCCAAATTTATTCAGTACTTC.

The V call is TRBV30, the J call TRBJ2-1; D perhaps matches TRBD2 (6 bases). Germline V CDR1 and CDR2: GTSNPN, SVGIG (reference sequence). The germline V and J ends were trimmed by 1 base and 5 bases, with 12 bases remaining between them. The length of the CDR3 is 14 residues. The CDR3, as DNA: TGTGCCTGGAGTGCCGGGAGTCGTGACAATGAGCAGTTCTTC. As protein: CAWSAGSRDNEQFF. Looking up the rest from reference TRBV30 and TRBJ2-1 gives the full variable domain: SQTIHQWPATLVQPVGSPLSLECTVEGTSNPNLYWYRQAAGRGLQLLFYSVGIGQISSEVPQNLSASRPQDRQFILSSKKLLLSDSGFYLCAWSAGSRDNEQFFGPGTRLTVL.

The chain is built from TRBV2 and TRBJ1-2; D unclear. Germline CDR1 reads SNHLY; CDR2 reads FYNNEI. V gave up 1 base and J gave up 5 bases, with 2 bases separating them. The CDR3 runs to 11 residues. The CDR3 bases are TGTGCCAGCAGTGAAGAATATGGCTACACCTTC. Amino acids: CASSEEYGYTF. The whole variable domain, remainder taken from reference TRBV2 and TRBJ1-2, is EPEVTQTPSHQVTQMGQEVILRCVPISNHLYFYWYRQILGQKVEFLVSFYNNEISEKSEIFDDQFSVERPDGSNFTLKIRSTKLEDSAMYFCASSEEYGYTFGSGTRLTVV.

V usage is TRBV11-2 and J usage is TRBJ1-4; D perhaps matches TRBD1 (5 bases). Looked up from germline, CDR1 is SGHAT and CDR2 is FQNNGV. The V end lost 2 bases, the J end lost 2 bases, and 9 bases lay between the germline ends. This CDR3 has 15 residues. The CDR3 region has the DNA TGTGCCAGCAGCTTACAGGGTCCCACTAATGAAAAACTGTTTTTT. It yields the protein CASSLQGPTNEKLFF.

The rearrangement uses TRBV28 and TRBJ2-7; perhaps TRBD1 as D (6 bases). Germline values: CDR1 MDHEN, CDR2 SYDVKM. Trimming pared 10 bases from V and 4 bases from J, leaving 17 bases between. This CDR3 is built from 13 residues. CDR3 in amino acids: CATLDQGLYEQYF. CDR3 in DNA: TGTGCCACCCTCGATCAGGGGTTGTACGAGCAGTACTTC.

This sequence joins TRBV9 and TRBJ1-5; D is perhaps TRBD1 (5 bases). V dropped 4 bases and J dropped 7 bases, with 15 bases sitting between them. The CDR3 sequence is 14 residues long. Looked up from germline, CDR1 is SGDLS and CDR2 is YYNGEE. CDR3 in amino acids: CASSPTGGGQPQHF. The CDR3 DNA reads as TGTGCCAGCAGCCCGACCGGGGGGGGGCAGCCCCAGCATTTT.

Details on this clone: The sample has other DNA sequences that encode this CDR3 too. This chain connects TRBV7-9 to TRBJ2-3, with D perhaps matching TRBD2 (6 bases). The length of the CDR3 is 15 residues. From germline, CDR1 is SEHNR and CDR2 FQNEAQ (reference sequence). V was cut by 2 bases and J by 3 bases, with 12 bases left in between. Here the CDR3 reads CASSLNSGVTDTQYF. CDR3 nucleotide sequence: TGTGCCAGCAGCTTAAATTCGGGGGTAACAGATACGCAGTATTTT.

Details on this clone: The same CDR3 is also encoded by other DNA sequences in this sample. V gene TRBV9 combines with J gene TRBJ1-3; D remains unclear. The CDR3 runs to 14 residues. Trimming shortened V by 0 bases and J by 2 bases, and 6 bases separated the two germline ends. CDR1 is SGDLS and CDR2 is YYNGEE in the germline V gene. In DNA, the CDR3 is TGTGCCAGCAGCGTAGGGACTACTGGAAACACCATATATTTT. It translates to CASSVGTTGNTIYF. The variable domain in full, completed from reference TRBV9 and TRBJ1-3, reads DSGVTQTPKHLITATGQRVTLRCSPRSGDLSVYWYQQSLDQGLQFLIQYYNGEERAKGNILERFSAQQFPDLHSELNLSSLELGDSALYFCASSVGTTGNTIYFGEGSWLTVV.

With respect to this clone: It is unclear where the CDR3 begins or ends on the DNA, so no DNA is shown, and the CDR3 is as TCRdb lists it. The chain is built from TRBV28 and TRBJ2-5; TRBD2, the D gene given by the table, was not confirmed from the DNA. Per the germline V gene, CDR1 is MDHEN and CDR2 is SYDVKM. The CDR3 sequence runs 16 residues, both termini included. The CDR3 loop is CASSSSGLARKETQYF.

The CDR3 protein is CASSPKAGSRIIKAQHF. CDR3 sequence (DNA): TGTGCCAGCAGTCCGAAAGCCGGGTCCAGAATTATCAAGGCCCAGCATTTT. This chain joins TRBV28 and TRBJ1-5; no clear D gene. Germline V CDR1 and CDR2: MDHEN, SYDVKM. The CDR3 spans 17 residues. The V end lost 5 bases, the J end lost 11 bases, and 28 bases lay between the germline ends.

The chain has TRBV5-1 and TRBJ2-5; a possible D gene is TRBD2 (5 bases). V was cut by 3 bases and J by 3 bases, with 9 bases left in between. CDR3 size: 13 residues. Looked up from germline, CDR1 is SGHRS and CDR2 is YFSETQ. CDR3 sequence (DNA): TGCGCCAGCAGCTCGAGGCGGGAAGAGACCCAGTACTTC. This sequence encodes CASSSRREETQYF.